The 9 T cell receptor beta chains below all came from one sample that was sequenced in a study of shared clonotypes between healthy human individuals. Generated by immunoSEQ multiplex PCR, the TCRdb table keeps only in-frame clones and is missing some. The sample records approximately 2.5 million clones, around nine tenths being singletons. Material for sequencing was naive CD4+ T cells sorted from blood. Described subset: CD45RA+ positively selected. The origin of the receptors is a man aged 18-30 years in good health.

The chain is built from TRBV19 and TRBJ1-5; D possibly corresponds to TRBD1 (6 bases). Trimming took 6 bases from V and 6 from J, leaving 15 bases between them. Germline V gene sequence: CDR1 LNHDA, CDR2 SQIVND (reference sequence). The CDR3 loop spans 14 amino acids. This CDR3 is CASSTGSWGQPQHF. The DNA for the CDR3 is TGTGCCAGTAGCACAGGGTCTTGGGGTCAGCCCCAGCATTTT.

A remark on this clone: The sample holds other DNA sequences that translate to the same CDR3. The CDR3: CSVAAPGGSYNEQFF. The CDR3 DNA is TGCAGCGTTGCTGCCCCCGGAGGCTCCTACAATGAGCAGTTCTTC. V is TRBV29-1 and J is TRBJ2-1, with D tentatively TRBD2 (5 bases). CDR3 length: 15 amino acids. CDR1 and CDR2 from the germline V gene are SQVTM and ANQGSEA. Trimming cost V 4 bases and J 0 bases, with 13 bases left between them.

This chain uses TRBV15 with TRBJ2-1; TRBD2 might be the D (6 bases). CDR1 and CDR2 from the germline V gene are LNHNV and YYDKDF (reference sequence). Trimming shortened V by 0 bases and J by 5 bases, and 14 bases separated the two germline ends. This CDR3 region has 16 residues. The CDR3 DNA follows: TGTGCCACCAGCAGAGATCGATGGGGGGACCACAATGAGCAGTTCTTC. This translates into CATSRDRWGDHNEQFF. Full variable domain (remainder filled in from reference TRBV15 and TRBJ2-1): DAMVIQNPRYQVTQFGKPVTLSCSQTLNHNVMYWYQQKSSQAPKLLFHYYDKDFNNEADTPDNFQSRRPNTSFCFLDIRSPGLGDTAMYLCATSRDRWGDHNEQFFGPGTRLTVL.

The chain has TRBV29-1 and TRBJ1-6, with D perhaps matching TRBD1 (5 bases). Germline V CDR1 and CDR2: SQVTM, ANQGSEA. The CDR3 totals 13 residues. Trimming took off 4 bases at V and 6 bases at J, with 10 bases between the two ends. CDR3 sequence (DNA): TGCAGCGTTGCGGGGGACCTTAATTCACCCCTCCACTTT. Amino acid sequence: CSVAGDLNSPLHF.

The gene calls are TRBV19 and TRBJ1-2; 7 nucleotides agree with TRBD1. With V trimmed by 3 bases and J by 0 bases, 4 bases remained unmatched. Germline values: CDR1 LNHDA, CDR2 SQIVND (reference sequence). The CDR3 spans 15 residues. CDR3 sequence: CASSIGTDSNYGYTF. The CDR3, as DNA: TGTGCCAGTAGTATCGGGACAGATTCTAACTATGGCTACACCTTC.

Points on this clone: Additional DNA sequences in this sample encode the identical CDR3. This chain links TRBV7-9 with TRBJ2-5; 7 bases match TRBD1. Germline V gene sequence: CDR1 SEHNR, CDR2 FQNEAQ (reference sequence). CDR3 length equals 13 residues. After removal of 5 bases from V and 2 bases from J, the junction contained 2 bases not matched to a gene. CDR3 in DNA: TGTGCCAGCAGCAGGGGACAGCAAGAGACCCAGTACTTC. This codes for CASSRGQQETQYF.

The J gene is TRBJ2-1, the V gene TRBV2; a possible D gene is TRBD1 (6 bases). This CDR3 is built from 15 residues. V was cut by 5 bases and J by 9 bases, with 20 bases left in between. Germline V gives CDR1 SNHLY, CDR2 FYNNEI. In DNA, the CDR3 is TGTGCCAGCAGTATAGCGAGGGGGTCGTACTTTGAGCAGTTCTTC. Protein sequence: CASSIARGSYFEQFF.

V gene TRBV4-3 combines with J gene TRBJ2-2, with D hard to call. CDR3 length: 16 amino acids. In germline, CDR1 is LGHNA, CDR2 YSLEER. Trimming stripped 4 bases from V and 0 bases from J, with 12 bases between. The CDR3 DNA reads TGCGCCAGCAGCCGTCGGAGCGTTGCGAACACCGGGGAGCTGTTTTTT. Protein sequence: CASSRRSVANTGELFF.

J is TRBJ2-5 and V is TRBV7-2; TRBD1 agrees at 9 bases. V gave up 5 bases and J gave up 9 bases; unmatched junction bases: 7. Germline V gives CDR1 SGHTA, CDR2 FQGNSA. The CDR3 length is 13 residues. This chain's CDR3 is CASSTGQGLAQYF. CDR3 sequence (DNA): TGTGCCAGCAGCACCGGACAGGGGTTGGCCCAGTACTTC.